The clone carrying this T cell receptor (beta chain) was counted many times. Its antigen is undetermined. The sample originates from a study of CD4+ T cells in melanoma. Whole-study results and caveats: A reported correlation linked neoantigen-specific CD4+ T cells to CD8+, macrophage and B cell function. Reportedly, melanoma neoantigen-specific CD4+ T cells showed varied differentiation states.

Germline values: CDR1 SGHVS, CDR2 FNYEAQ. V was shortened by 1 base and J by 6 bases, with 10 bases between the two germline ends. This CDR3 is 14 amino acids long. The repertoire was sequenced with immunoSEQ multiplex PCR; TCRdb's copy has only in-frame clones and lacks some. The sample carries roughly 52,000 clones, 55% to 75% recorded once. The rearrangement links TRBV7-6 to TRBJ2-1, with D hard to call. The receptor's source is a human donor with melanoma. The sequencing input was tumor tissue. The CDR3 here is CASSLGVELNEQFF. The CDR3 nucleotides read TGTGCCAGCAGCTTAGGGGTAGAGCTCAATGAGCAGTTCTTC.